This TCR beta chain was sequenced during a study of T cells after yellow fever vaccination. Study-wide background: The fractions with low cell numbers were processed using SMART-Seq v4 Ultra Low Input.

In making TCR cDNA, 5'RACE template switching added a universal primer site and UMIs to it. Using its own MiXCR run on the 5' RACE reads, TCRdb lists one record per CDR3 protein. The sample lists hundreds of thousands of distinct CDR3 sequences; 21% were seen once. This sequence originates from a young man who received the YFV17D yellow fever vaccine. Sample: PBMCs, taken around 3 weeks after the first yellow fever vaccination.

The CDR3 DNA sequence: TGCAGCGTCTTGGGGGGGAGTGGCGGGGAGCTGTTTTTT. Amino acids: CSVLGGSGGELFF. V gene TRBV29-1 combines with J gene TRBJ2-2; 7 bases are a match to TRBD2. The germline gives CDR1 SQVTM, CDR2 ANQGSEA. J lost 7 bases, V lost 6 bases, and 8 bases had no gene match. The CDR3 extends over 13 amino acids.